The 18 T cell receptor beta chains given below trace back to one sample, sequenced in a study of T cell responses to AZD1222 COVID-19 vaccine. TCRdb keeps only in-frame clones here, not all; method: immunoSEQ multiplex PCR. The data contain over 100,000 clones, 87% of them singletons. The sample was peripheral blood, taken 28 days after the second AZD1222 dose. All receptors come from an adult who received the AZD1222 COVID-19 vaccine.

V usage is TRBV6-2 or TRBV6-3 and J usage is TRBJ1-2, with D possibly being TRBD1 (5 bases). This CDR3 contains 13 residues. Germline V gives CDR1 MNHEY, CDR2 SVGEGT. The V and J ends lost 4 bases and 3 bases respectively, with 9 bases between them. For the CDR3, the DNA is TGTGCCAGCAGTTCCCGACAGCACTATGGCTACACCTTC. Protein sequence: CASSSRQHYGYTF.

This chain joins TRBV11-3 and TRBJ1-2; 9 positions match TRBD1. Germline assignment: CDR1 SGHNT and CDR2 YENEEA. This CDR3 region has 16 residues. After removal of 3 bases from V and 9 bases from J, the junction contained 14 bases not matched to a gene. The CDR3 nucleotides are TGTGCCAGCAGCTTCCGGGACAGGGACCCCGAGCTCAGCTACACCTTC. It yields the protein CASSFRDRDPELSYTF.

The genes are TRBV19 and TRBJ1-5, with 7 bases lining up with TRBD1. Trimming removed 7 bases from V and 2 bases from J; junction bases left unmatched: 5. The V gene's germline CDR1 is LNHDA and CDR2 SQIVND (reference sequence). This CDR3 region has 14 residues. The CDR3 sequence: CASTKGARNQPQHF. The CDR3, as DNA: TGTGCCAGTACTAAGGGGGCCCGCAATCAGCCCCAGCATTTT.

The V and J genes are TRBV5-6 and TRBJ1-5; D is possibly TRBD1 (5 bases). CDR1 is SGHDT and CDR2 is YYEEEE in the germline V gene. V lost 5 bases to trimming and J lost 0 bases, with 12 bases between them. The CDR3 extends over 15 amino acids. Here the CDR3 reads CASRRRGSSNQPQHF. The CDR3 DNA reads TGTGCCAGCAGACGGCGGGGGAGTAGCAATCAGCCCCAGCATTTT.

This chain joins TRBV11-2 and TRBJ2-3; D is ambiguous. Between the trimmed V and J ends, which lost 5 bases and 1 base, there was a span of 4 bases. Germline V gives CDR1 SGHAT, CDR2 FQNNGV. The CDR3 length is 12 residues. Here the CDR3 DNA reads TGTGCCAGCAGCCGCGGCACAGATACGCAGTATTTT. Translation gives CASSRGTDTQYF.

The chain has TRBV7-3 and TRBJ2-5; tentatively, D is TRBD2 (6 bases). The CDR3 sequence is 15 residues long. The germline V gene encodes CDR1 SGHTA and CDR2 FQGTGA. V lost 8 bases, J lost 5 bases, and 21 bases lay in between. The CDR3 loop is CASRRSGARSETQYF. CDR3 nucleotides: TGTGCCAGCCGCCGTTCGGGAGCTCGGTCGGAGACCCAGTACTTC.

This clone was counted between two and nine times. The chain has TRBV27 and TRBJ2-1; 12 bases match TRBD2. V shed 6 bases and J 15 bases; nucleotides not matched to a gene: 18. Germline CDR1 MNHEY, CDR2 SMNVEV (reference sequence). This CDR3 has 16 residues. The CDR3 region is CASSPFLAGGIPFWFF. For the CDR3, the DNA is TGTGCCAGCAGCCCTTTTCTAGCGGGGGGGATACCCTTCTGGTTCTTC.

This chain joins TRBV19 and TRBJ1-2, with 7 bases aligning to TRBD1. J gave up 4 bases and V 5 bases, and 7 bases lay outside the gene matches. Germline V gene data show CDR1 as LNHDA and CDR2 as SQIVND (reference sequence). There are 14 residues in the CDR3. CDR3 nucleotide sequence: TGTGCCAGTAGTCCTCGGGGACAGCTCTATGGCTACACCTTC. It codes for CASSPRGQLYGYTF.

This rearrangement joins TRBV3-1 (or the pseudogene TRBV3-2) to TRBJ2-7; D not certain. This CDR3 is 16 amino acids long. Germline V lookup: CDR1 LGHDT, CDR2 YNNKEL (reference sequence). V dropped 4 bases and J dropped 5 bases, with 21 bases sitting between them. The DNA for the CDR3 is TGTGCCAGCAGCCCGTTCGCGGTGTCTTCTCTTAACGAGCAGTACTTC. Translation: CASSPFAVSSLNEQYF.

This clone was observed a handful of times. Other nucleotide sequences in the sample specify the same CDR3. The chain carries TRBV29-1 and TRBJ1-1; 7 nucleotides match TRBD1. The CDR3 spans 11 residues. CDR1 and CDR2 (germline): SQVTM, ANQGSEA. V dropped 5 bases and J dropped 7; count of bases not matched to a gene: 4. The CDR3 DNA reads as TGCAGCGTTCACAGGGGAAGTGAAGCTTTCTTT. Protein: CSVHRGSEAFF.

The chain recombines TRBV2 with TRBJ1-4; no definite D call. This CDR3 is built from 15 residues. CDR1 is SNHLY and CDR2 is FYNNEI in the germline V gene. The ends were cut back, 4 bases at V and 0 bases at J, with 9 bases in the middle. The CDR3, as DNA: TGTGCCAGCAGTGTGGGCACAGCAACTAATGAAAAACTGTTTTTT. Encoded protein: CASSVGTATNEKLFF.

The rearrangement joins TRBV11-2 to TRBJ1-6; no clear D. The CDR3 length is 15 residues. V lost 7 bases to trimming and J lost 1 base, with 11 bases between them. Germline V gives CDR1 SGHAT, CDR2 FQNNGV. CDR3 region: CASTPVGSYNSPLHF. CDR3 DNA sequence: TGTGCCAGCACTCCAGTGGGGTCCTATAATTCACCCCTCCACTTT.

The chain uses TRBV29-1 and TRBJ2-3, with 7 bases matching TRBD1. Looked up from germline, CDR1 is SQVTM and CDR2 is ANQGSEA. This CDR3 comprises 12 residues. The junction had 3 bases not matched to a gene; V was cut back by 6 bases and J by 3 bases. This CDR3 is CSVRQGTDTQYF. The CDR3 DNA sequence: TGCAGCGTCCGACAGGGAACAGATACGCAGTATTTT.

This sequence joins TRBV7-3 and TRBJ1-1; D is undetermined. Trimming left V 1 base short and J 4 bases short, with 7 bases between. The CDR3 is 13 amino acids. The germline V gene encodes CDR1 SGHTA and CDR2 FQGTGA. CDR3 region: CASSLMEVTEAFF. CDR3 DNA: TGTGCCAGCAGCTTAATGGAGGTCACTGAAGCTTTCTTT. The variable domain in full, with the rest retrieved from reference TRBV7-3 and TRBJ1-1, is GAGVSQTPSNKVTEKGKYVELRCDPISGHTALYWYRQSLGQGPEFLIYFQGTGAADDSGLPNDRFFAVRPEGSVSTLKIQRTERGDSAVYLCASSLMEVTEAFFGQGTRLTVV.

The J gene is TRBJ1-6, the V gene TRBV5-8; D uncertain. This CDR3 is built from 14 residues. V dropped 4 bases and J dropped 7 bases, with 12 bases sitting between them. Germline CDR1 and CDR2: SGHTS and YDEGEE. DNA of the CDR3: TGTGCCAGCAGCAGAACGACAAGCAATTCACCCCTCCACTTT. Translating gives CASSRTTSNSPLHF. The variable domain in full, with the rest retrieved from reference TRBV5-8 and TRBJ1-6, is EAGVTQSPTHLIKTRGQQATLRCSPISGHTSVYWYQQALGLGLQFLLWYDEGEERNRGNFPPRFSGRQFPNYSSELNVNALELEDSALYLCASSRTTSNSPLHFGNGTRLTVT.

The CDR3 sequence: CASSTTANYGYTF. The CDR3 DNA follows: TGTGCCAGCAGTACGACAGCGAACTATGGCTACACCTTC. The gene calls are TRBV6-2 or TRBV6-3 and TRBJ1-2; a weak D match, TRBD1 (5 bases). Trimming pared 5 bases from V and 2 bases from J, leaving 9 bases between. The V gene's germline CDR1 is MNHEY and CDR2 SVGEGT. The CDR3 has 13 residues.

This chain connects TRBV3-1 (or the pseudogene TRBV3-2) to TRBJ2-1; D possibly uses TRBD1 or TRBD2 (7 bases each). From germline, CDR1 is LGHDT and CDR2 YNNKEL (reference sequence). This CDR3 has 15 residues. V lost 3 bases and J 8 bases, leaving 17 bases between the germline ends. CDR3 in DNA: TGTGCCAGCAGCCAGCCAGGGGGGGTTGTCGATGAGCAGTTCTTC. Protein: CASSQPGGVVDEQFF.

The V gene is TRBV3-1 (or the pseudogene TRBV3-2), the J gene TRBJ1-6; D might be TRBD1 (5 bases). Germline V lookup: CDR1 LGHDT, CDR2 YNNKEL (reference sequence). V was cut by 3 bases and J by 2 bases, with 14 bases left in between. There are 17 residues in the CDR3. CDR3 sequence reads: CASSQGTPLAYNSPLHF. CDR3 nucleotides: TGTGCCAGCAGCCAGGGGACCCCGCTTGCCTATAATTCACCCCTCCACTTT.